This TCR beta chain was documented in a study of identical twins. Study results and limitations: Sequences that were out-of-frame, alpha and twin-shared displayed an excess of low generation probability.

With regard to this clonotype: The antigen remains undetermined.

TCRdb redid the calling of the 5' RACE reads with MiXCR, one entry per CDR3 protein. The profile shows approximately 240,000 distinct CDR3 sequences, around an eighth of them singletons. Specimen: memory (CD45RO+) T cells sorted from blood. The clonotype comes from a woman aged 18-35 years in good health.

CDR3 sequence reads: CASSVVGNPTRQEQYF. The DNA of the CDR3 is TGTGCCAGCAGCGTAGTGGGTAACCCCACACGACAGGAGCAGTACTTC. V gene TRBV9 combines with J gene TRBJ2-7, with D perhaps TRBD1 (5 bases). The CDR3 consists of 16 residues. Trimming left V 0 bases short and J 7 bases short, with 20 bases between. Germline CDR1 SGDLS, CDR2 YYNGEE.